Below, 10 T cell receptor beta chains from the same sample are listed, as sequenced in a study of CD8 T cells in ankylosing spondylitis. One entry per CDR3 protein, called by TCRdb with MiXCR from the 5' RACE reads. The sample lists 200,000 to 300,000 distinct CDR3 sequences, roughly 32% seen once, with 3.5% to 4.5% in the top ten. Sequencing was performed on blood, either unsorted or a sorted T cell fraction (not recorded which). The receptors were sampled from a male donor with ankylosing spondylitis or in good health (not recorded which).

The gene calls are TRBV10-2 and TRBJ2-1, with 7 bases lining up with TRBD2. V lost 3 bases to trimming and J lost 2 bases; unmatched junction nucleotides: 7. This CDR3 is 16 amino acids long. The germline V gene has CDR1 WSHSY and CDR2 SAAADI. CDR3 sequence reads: CASSEWKLATYNEQFF. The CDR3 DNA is TGCGCCAGCAGTGAATGGAAACTAGCGACCTACAATGAGCAGTTCTTC.

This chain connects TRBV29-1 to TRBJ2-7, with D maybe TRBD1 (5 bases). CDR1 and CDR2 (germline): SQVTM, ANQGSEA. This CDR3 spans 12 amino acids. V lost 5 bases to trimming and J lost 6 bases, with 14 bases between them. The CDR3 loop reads CSVPRQGGEQYF. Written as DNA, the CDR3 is TGCAGCGTTCCGCGGCAGGGCGGCGAGCAGTACTTC.

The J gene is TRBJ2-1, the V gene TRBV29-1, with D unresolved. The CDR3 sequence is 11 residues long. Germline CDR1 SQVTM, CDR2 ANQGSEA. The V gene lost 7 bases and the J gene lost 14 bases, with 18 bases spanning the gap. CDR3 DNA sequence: TGCAGCGGTTGGACCGGTGCCGGAGAGTTCTTC. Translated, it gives CSGWTGAGEFF.

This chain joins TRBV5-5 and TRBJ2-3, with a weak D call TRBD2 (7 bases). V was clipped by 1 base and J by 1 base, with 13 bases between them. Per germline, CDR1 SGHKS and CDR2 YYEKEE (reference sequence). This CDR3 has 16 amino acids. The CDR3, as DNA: TGTGCCAGCAGCTTGTGGGGGGGGGGCGGCACAGATACGCAGTATTTT. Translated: CASSLWGGGGTDTQYF.

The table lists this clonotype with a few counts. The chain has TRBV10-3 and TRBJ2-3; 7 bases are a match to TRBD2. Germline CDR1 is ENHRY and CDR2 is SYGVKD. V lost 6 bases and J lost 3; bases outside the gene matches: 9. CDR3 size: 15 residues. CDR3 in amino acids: CAIRSGEGQTDTQYF. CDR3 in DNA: TGTGCCATCAGGAGCGGGGAGGGGCAAACAGATACGCAGTATTTT.

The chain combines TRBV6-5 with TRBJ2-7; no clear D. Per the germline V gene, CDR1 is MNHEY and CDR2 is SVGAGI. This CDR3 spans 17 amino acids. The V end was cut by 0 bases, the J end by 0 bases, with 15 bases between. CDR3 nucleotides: TGTGCCAGCAGTTACTCGGTCCGTGGCCGCACCTCCTACGAGCAGTACTTC. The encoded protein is CASSYSVRGRTSYEQYF.

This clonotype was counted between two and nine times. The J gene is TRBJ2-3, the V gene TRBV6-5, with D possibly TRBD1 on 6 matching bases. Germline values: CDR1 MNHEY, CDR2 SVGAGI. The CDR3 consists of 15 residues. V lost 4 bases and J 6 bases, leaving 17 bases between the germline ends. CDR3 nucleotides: TGTGCCAGCAGTTCTTTAATTCTAAGGGGGGATACGCAGTATTTT. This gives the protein CASSSLILRGDTQYF.

The CDR3 DNA sequence: TGTGCCATCAGTGAGTCTGGAGGACACCTGAGCAATCAGCCCCAGCATTTT. Encoded protein: CAISESGGHLSNQPQHF. The chain uses TRBV10-3 and TRBJ1-5; possible D gene TRBD1, 5 bases. V was shortened by 0 bases and J by 1 base, with 13 bases between the two germline ends. The germline gives CDR1 ENHRY, CDR2 SYGVKD. The CDR3 is 17 amino acids.

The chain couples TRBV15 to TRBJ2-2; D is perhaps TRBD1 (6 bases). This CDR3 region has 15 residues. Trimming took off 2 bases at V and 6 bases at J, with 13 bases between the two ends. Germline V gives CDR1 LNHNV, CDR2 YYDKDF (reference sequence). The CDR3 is CATSRQTGWAGELFF. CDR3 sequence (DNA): TGTGCCACCAGCAGACAGACAGGCTGGGCCGGGGAGCTGTTTTTT.

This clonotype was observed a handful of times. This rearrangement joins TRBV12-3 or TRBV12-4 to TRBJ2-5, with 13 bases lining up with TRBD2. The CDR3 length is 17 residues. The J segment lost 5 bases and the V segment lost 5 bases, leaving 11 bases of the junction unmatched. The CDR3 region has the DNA TGTGCCAGCAGTAGCCGAACTAGCGGGGGGGCCCGGGAGACCCAGTACTTC. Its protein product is CASSSRTSGGARETQYF.